A single sample gave rise to the 10 T cell receptor beta chains below, sequenced in a study of shared clonotypes between healthy human individuals. TCRdb's table, derived via immunoSEQ multiplex PCR, lists solely in-frame clones and lacks some. The top ten hold roughly 0.9% of the sample, which has about a million clones, around three quarters seen once. Material for sequencing was memory CD4+ T cells from PBMCs. Subset specified: CD45RA-negative fraction. These receptors were collected from a man aged 18 to 30 in good health. Some clones in this sample may be carry-over from other donors' samples.

The V call is TRBV18, the J call TRBJ2-6; D is ambiguous. Germline V gives CDR1 KGHSH, CDR2 LQKENI. Trimming cost V 3 bases and J 0 bases, with 12 bases left between them. The CDR3 length is 17 residues. CDR3 nucleotide sequence: TGTGCCAGCTCACCTCGGGCCGATGACTCTGGGGCCAACGTCCTGACTTTC. It codes for CASSPRADDSGANVLTF. Full variable domain (missing parts from reference TRBV18 and TRBJ2-6): NAGVMQNPRHLVRRRGQEARLRCSPMKGHSHVYWYRQLPEEGLKFMVYLQKENIIDESGMPKERFSAEFPKEGPSILRIQQVVRGDSAAYFCASSPRADDSGANVLTFGAGSRLTVL.

As regards this clone: Within the sample, other DNA sequences also encode this same CDR3. The chain carries TRBV5-1 and TRBJ1-1; D is unclear. This CDR3 region has 13 residues. The germline gives CDR1 SGHRS, CDR2 YFSETQ. V was trimmed by 0 bases and J by 0 bases, leaving 3 bases between them. For the CDR3, the DNA is TGCGCCAGCAGCTTGGGCATGAACACTGAAGCTTTCTTT. It codes for CASSLGMNTEAFF.

This clone was counted a few times. The V call is TRBV7-2, the J call TRBJ1-1; TRBD1 is a possible D gene (5 bases). There are 13 residues in the CDR3. Per germline, CDR1 SGHTA and CDR2 FQGNSA. Trimming stripped 5 bases from V and 7 bases from J, with 14 bases between. DNA for the CDR3: TGTGCCAGCAGCCCCCAGGGTACCGTTGAAGCTTTCTTT. Protein product: CASSPQGTVEAFF.

The genes are TRBV5-1 and TRBJ1-2, with D possibly matching TRBD1 (5 bases). Germline assignment: CDR1 SGHRS and CDR2 YFSETQ. V was shortened by 0 bases and J by 6 bases, with 18 bases between the two germline ends. There are 16 residues in the CDR3. Written as DNA, the CDR3 is TGCGCCAGCAGCTTGGGGCTACGGGGAGGGGCGAATGGCTACACCTTC. Its protein product is CASSLGLRGGANGYTF.

For this clone: This CDR3 is also generated by other DNA sequences in the sample. The chain links TRBV4-2 to TRBJ1-1; maybe TRBD1 (5 bases). The V gene's germline CDR1 is LGHNA and CDR2 YNFKEQ. Trimming took 1 base from V and 3 from J, leaving 6 bases between them. This CDR3 is built from 13 residues. The CDR3 loop is CASSQAGHTEAFF. CDR3 sequence (DNA): TGTGCCAGCAGCCAAGCAGGGCACACTGAAGCTTTCTTT.

The chain recombines TRBV7-9 with TRBJ1-3; 8 nucleotides match TRBD1. V was pared by 5 bases and J by 3 bases, with 6 bases of the junction left unmatched. Germline V CDR1 and CDR2: SEHNR, FQNEAQ (reference sequence). The CDR3 is made up of 15 amino acids. The CDR3 sequence: CASSTGQGVGNTIYF. CDR3 bases: TGTGCCAGCAGCACAGGACAGGGAGTTGGAAACACCATATATTTT.

Only a few counts were recorded for this clone. The CDR3 sequence is CASSRGTRTSSTDTQYF. In DNA form, the CDR3 reads TGCGCCAGCAGCCGAGGGACACGAACCTCTAGCACAGATACGCAGTATTTT. This rearrangement joins TRBV4-1 to TRBJ2-3, with a possible D match to TRBD1 (6 bases). The CDR3 has 17 residues. Deletions cut 4 bases from V and 0 bases from J, with 17 bases between. Germline CDR1 and CDR2: MGHRA and YSYEKL.

The chain carries TRBV11-2 and TRBJ1-1, with a tentative D call TRBD1 (5 bases). The V end lost 5 bases, the J end lost 4 bases, and 17 bases lay between the germline ends. The CDR3 runs to 15 residues. CDR1 and CDR2 from the germline V gene are SGHAT and FQNNGV. CDR3 residues: CASSQGGTLSTEAFF. The CDR3, as DNA: TGTGCCAGCAGCCAAGGAGGGACCCTGAGCACTGAAGCTTTCTTT.

The rearrangement joins TRBV12-5 to TRBJ1-1; 12 nucleotides line up with TRBD1. The CDR3 runs to 15 residues. Germline CDR1 LGHNT, CDR2 FRNRAP. With V trimmed by 5 bases and J by 4 bases, 5 bases remained unmatched. The CDR3 DNA sequence: TGTGCTAGTGGTGGGACAGGGGGCGCGGTCACTGAAGCTTTCTTT. Translated: CASGGTGGAVTEAFF.

The V and J genes are TRBV28 and TRBJ1-2; 7 bases align to TRBD1. This CDR3 is 13 amino acids long. CDR1 is MDHEN, CDR2 SYDVKM, per germline. V shed 1 base, J shed 6 bases, and the junction held 2 bases outside the gene matches. The CDR3, as DNA: TGTGCCAGCAGTTTATTACAGGGGAATGGCTACACCTTC. Protein sequence: CASSLLQGNGYTF.